The following is a T cell receptor beta chain sequence with its context. Its antigen is still unknown. The repertoire was sequenced with immunoSEQ multiplex PCR; TCRdb's copy has only in-frame clones and lacks some. The sample records about 680,000 clones, about 89% being singletons. CDR1 LNHDA and CDR2 SQIVND come from the germline V gene (reference sequence). The CDR3 consists of 15 residues. The germline V and J ends were trimmed by 9 bases and 5 bases, with 22 bases remaining between them. Treatment in this sample: around 19 received Ad26.COV2.S at low or high dose, single or two shots; about 5 received placebo; per-sample allocation not given. Repertoires come from day 63 after the first vaccine or placebo injection. A Boston adult aged 18-55 years was the donor. The record originates from a study of Ad26.COV2.S vaccination and SARS-CoV-2 variants. Across the whole study: In the COV1001 trial, the donor was in the Ad26.COV2.S arm.

Study-level results: Measurement of non-spike TCR breadth gave similar results in vaccine and placebo recipients.

This clonotype was obtained from a person aged 18-60 years who received the Ad26.COV2.S COVID-19 vaccine or a placebo. Material: peripheral blood, obtained in a trial of Ad26.COV2.S vaccine versus placebo. The chain employs TRBV19 and TRBJ1-1, with D maybe TRBD1 (5 bases). The DNA of the CDR3 is TGTGCCAGCTCCTCGGGACGGGGATCTCGGACTGAAGCTTTCTTT. Its translation: CASSSGRGSRTEAFF.